One TCR beta chain is described in this entry. Its cognate antigen is unknown. Upon completion of approximately ten days in culture, CD4+ T cells were isolated. Participants were given two doses of BNT162b2 or mRNA-1273 vaccine. The sample is drawn from a study of vaccination effects on CD4 cells after COVID-19. Germline values: CDR1 SGHRS, CDR2 YFSETQ. The CDR3 has 16 residues. The V and J ends lost 4 bases and 0 bases respectively, with 13 bases between them. The repertoire was sequenced with immunoSEQ multiplex PCR; TCRdb's copy has only in-frame clones and lacks some. The sample holds 50,000 to 80,000 clones, less than 80% seen once.

The TCR was taken from a human donor who received a COVID-19 vaccine. The material sequenced was CD4+ T cells from PBMCs cultured without peptide, taken after COVID-19 vaccination. The chain recombines TRBV5-1 with TRBJ2-2, with D maybe TRBD2 (5 bases). The DNA of the CDR3 is TGCGCCAGCAGCCCTGGGAGCAGCGCGAACACCGGGGAGCTGTTTTTT. This codes for CASSPGSSANTGELFF.